Listed below are T cell receptor beta chains from one sample, sequenced in a study of blood T cell repertoires in COVID-19. The data were produced by immunoSEQ multiplex PCR, yet TCRdb's version contains in-frame clones alone and is incomplete. The sample lists around 200,000 clones, about 86% seen once, with roughly 2.8% in the top ten. The sample comprised peripheral blood. The origin of the receptors is a man aged 50 to 59 with active or convalescent COVID-19. Both conserved end residues are part of each CDR3. D genes are given only for firm matches. Rows may omit the clone size; those that give it use once, few, many or a size class.

V | size | D | CDR3
TRBV5-1 | NA | TRBD1 | CASSSRQGLAKNIQYF
TRBV2 | NA | NA | CASRAGNQPQHF
TRBV7-9 | many | TRBD1 | CASSLGTGGVEAFF
TRBV11-2 | NA | TRBD1 | CASSRTGGDEQFF
TRBV18 | NA | TRBD1 | CASSPGQAVYEQYF
TRBV6-6 | NA | NA | CASRLQGNTEAFF
TRBV28 | NA | NA | CACRGNEKLFF
TRBV4-3 | NA | TRBD1 | CASSQDRSGTGGPYGYTF
TRBV5-1 | NA | TRBD1 | CASSTLGPGQGHEKLFF
TRBV9 | few | TRBD1 | CASSAGQGVPGEQYF
TRBV5-4 | NA | TRBD1 | CASSFTGEPGYTF
TRBV14 | once | TRBD1 | CASSQTGVGNSPLHF
TRBV27 | NA | NA | CASSLWQGETQYF
TRBV20-1 | NA | NA | CSAPLYAGYTF